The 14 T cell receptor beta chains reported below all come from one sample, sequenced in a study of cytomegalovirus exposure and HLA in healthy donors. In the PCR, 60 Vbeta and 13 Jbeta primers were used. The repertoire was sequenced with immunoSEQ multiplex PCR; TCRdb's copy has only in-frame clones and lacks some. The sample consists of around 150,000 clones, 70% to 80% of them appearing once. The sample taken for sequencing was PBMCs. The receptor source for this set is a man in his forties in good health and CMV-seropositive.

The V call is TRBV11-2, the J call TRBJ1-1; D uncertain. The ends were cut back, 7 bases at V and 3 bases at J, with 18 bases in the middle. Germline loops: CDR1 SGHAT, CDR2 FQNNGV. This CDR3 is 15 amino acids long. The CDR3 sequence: CASTLPLFPDTEAFF. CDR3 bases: TGTGCCAGCACCCTGCCCCTATTTCCTGACACTGAAGCTTTCTTT.

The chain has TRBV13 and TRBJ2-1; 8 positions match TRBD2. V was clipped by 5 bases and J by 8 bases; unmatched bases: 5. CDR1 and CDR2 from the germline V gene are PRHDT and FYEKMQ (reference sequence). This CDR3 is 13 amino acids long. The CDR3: CASSHGRAYEQFF. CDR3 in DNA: TGTGCCAGCAGCCACGGGAGGGCCTATGAGCAGTTCTTC.

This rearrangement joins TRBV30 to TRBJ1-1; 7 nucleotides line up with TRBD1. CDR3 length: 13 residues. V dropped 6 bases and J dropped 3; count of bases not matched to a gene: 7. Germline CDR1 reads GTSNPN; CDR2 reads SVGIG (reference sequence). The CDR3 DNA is TGTGCCTGTAATTGGGACAGCTACACTGAAGCTTTCTTT. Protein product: CACNWDSYTEAFF.

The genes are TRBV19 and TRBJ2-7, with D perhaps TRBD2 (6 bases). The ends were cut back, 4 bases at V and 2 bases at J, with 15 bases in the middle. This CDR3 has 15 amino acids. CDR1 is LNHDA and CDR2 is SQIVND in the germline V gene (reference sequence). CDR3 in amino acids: CASSRVEGLAYEQYF. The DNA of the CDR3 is TGTGCCAGTAGTAGGGTGGAGGGCCTAGCCTACGAGCAGTACTTC.

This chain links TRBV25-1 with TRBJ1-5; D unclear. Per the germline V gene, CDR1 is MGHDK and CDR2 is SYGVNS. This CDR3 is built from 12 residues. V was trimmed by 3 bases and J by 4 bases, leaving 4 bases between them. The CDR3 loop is CASSDSNQPQHF. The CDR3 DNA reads TGTGCCAGCAGTGACAGTAATCAGCCCCAGCATTTT.

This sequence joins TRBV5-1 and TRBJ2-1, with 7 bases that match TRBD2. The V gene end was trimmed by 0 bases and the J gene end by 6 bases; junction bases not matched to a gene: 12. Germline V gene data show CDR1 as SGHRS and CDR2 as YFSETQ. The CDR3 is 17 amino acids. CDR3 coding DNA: TGCGCCAGCAGCTTGGGTCTACGCGGGAGTTTAGGCAATGAGCAGTTCTTC. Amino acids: CASSLGLRGSLGNEQFF.

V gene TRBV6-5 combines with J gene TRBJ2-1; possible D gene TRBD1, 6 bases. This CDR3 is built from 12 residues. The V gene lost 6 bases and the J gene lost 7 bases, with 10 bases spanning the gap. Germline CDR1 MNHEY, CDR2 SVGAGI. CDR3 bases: TGTGCCAGCAGGGACAGTAAGAATGAGCAGTTCTTC. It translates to CASRDSKNEQFF.

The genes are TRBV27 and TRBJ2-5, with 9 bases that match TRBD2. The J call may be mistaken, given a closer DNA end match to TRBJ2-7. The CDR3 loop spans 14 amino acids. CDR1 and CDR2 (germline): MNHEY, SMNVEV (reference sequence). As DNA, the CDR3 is TGTGCCACCTCGACTAGCGGTACCTCCTACGAGCAGTACTTC. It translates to CATSTSGTSYEQYF.

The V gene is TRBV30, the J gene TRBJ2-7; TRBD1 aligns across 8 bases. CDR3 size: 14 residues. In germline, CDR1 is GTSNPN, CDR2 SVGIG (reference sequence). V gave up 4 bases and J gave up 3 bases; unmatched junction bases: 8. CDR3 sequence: CAWTGGATRYEQYF. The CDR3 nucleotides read TGTGCCTGGACAGGGGGCGCGACCCGCTACGAGCAGTACTTC.

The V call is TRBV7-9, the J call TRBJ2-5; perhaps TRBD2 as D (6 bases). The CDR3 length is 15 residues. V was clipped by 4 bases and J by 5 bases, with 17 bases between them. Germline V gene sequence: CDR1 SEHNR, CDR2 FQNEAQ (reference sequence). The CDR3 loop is CASSSRELAGETQYF. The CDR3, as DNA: TGTGCCAGCAGCTCAAGAGAACTAGCAGGGGAGACCCAGTACTTC.

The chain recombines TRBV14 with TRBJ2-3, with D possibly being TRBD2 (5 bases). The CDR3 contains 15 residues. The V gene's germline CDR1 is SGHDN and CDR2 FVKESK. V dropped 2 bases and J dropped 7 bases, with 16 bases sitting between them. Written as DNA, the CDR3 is TGTGCCAGCAGCCAACACGCAAGGAGGTGGAATACGCAGTATTTT. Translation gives CASSQHARRWNTQYF.

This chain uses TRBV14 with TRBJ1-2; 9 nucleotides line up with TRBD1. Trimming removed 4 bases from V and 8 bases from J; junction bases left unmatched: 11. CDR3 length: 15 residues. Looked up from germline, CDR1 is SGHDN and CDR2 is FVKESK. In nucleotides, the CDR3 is TGTGCCAGCAGCCTAGCCGGGACAGGGCCTCGGGGCTACACCTTC. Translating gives CASSLAGTGPRGYTF.

The CDR3 spells CASSQVYRYDGQFF. For the CDR3, the DNA is TGTGCCAGCAGCCAGGTATACAGGTACGACGGGCAGTTCTTC. The chain carries TRBV14 and TRBJ2-1; perhaps TRBD1 as D (5 bases). Per germline, CDR1 SGHDN and CDR2 FVKESK. V was shortened by 3 bases and J by 12 bases, with 18 bases between the two germline ends. The CDR3 runs to 14 residues.

CDR3 nucleotide sequence: TGCGCCAGCAGTGAGTCTCCCCGGACTAGCGGGAGGCTGGGTTCCTACAATGAGCAGTTCTTC. Encoded protein: CASSESPRTSGRLGSYNEQFF. The V gene is TRBV10-1, the J gene TRBJ2-1; 14 bases are shared with TRBD2. The CDR3 consists of 21 residues. V was clipped by 0 bases and J by 1 base; unmatched bases: 11. Germline CDR1 WNHNN, CDR2 SYGVQD (reference sequence).